This is a list of T cell receptor beta chains from one sample in a study of monozygotic twins with inflammatory bowel disease. No DNA is given; TCRdb re-called the 5' RACE reads and lists each CDR3 protein once. In total, the table holds around 400,000 distinct CDR3 sequences. Source material: blood. The receptors come from a human donor with ulcerative colitis or Crohn's disease, or a healthy co-twin of an affected twin (not recorded which). CDR3s include the opening cysteine and the closing phenylalanine or tryptophan.

j_call,v_call,cdr3_aa
TRBJ2-3,TRBV7-2,CASSLGRGDTQYF
TRBJ2-5,TRBV18,CASSPPVKETQYF
TRBJ2-1,TRBV9,CASSGREERRVGEQFF
TRBJ1-5,TRBV20-1,CSAKDIRVQPQHF
TRBJ1-4,TRBV9,CASSVQGSLNEKLFF
TRBJ2-1,TRBV3-1,CASSQGGLAHYNEQFF
TRBJ2-3,TRBV9,CASSESGGSRGGSTDTQYF
TRBJ2-3,TRBV6-1,CASIAGDGADTQYF
TRBJ1-1,TRBV14,CASRNTGGTEAFF
TRBJ1-2,TRBV18,CASSPPGTGGLLYGYTF
TRBJ2-7,TRBV3-1,CASSQRSKGWNYEQYF
TRBJ2-2,TRBV2,CASSVDRPVSGELFF
TRBJ2-5,TRBV4-1,CASSQVTSGWGETQYF
TRBJ2-1,TRBV5-1,CASASVRGTNEQFF
TRBJ2-5,TRBV5-1,CASSLPPRSSGRQETQYF
TRBJ2-3,TRBV3-1,CASSHTSGSGIDTQYF
TRBJ2-3,TRBV5-6,CASSSIVSGASTDTQYF
TRBJ2-1,TRBV3-1,CASSSEGISSYNEQFF
TRBJ2-1,TRBV28,CASSRTTEGFF
TRBJ1-4,TRBV7-9,CASSFATGDGEKLFF
TRBJ1-3,TRBV12-3/TRBV12-4,CASIQGLGSGNTIYF
TRBJ2-3,TRBV4-1,CASSQESGTSGRLGDTQYF
TRBJ2-1,TRBV6-6,CATGGRGANEQFF
TRBJ2-5,TRBV6-1,CASSRNPQETQYF
TRBJ2-2,TRBV12-3/TRBV12-4,CASSLGLADTGELFF
TRBJ2-5,TRBV6-1,CASSPSGGEGTQYF
TRBJ2-5,TRBV5-4,CASSSHLAGKETQYF
TRBJ2-7,TRBV12-3/TRBV12-4,CASSLGAGFYEQYF
TRBJ1-1,TRBV7-9,CASSLGRGPNTEAFF
TRBJ1-6,TRBV5-4,CASSIGQYNSPLHF
TRBJ2-2,TRBV6-1,CASGGLGGDGELFF
TRBJ1-1,TRBV20-1,CSARVMISGSAEAFF
TRBJ2-5,TRBV7-2,CASGSRGDQETQYF
TRBJ2-2,TRBV18,CASSADRSTGELFF
TRBJ1-1,TRBV13,CASSLFSGALNTEAFF
TRBJ1-1,TRBV29-1,CSVDVRGANTEAFF
TRBJ1-1,TRBV6-5,CASSDRRGSEAFF
TRBJ1-5,TRBV20-1,CSARNYLGQGRLRAQHF
TRBJ1-6,TRBV20-1,CSAQQDPSLNSPLHF
TRBJ2-1,TRBV28,CASSPAGTSGHNEQFF
TRBJ2-3,TRBV11-2,CASSLVREGQGDTQYF